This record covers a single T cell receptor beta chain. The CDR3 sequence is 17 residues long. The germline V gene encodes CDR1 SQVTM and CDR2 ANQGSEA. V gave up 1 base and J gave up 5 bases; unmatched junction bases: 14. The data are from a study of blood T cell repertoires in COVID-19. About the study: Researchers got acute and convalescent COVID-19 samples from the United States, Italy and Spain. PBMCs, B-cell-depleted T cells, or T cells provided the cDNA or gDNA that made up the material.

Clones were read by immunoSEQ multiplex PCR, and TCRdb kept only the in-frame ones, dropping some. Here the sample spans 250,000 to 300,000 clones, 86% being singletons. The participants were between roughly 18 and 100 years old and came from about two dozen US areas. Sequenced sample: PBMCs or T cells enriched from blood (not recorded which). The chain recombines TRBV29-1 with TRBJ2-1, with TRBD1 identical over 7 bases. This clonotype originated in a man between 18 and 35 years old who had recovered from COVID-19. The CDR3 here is CSVEGGGIGVINNEQFF. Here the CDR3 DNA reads TGCAGCGTTGAAGGAGGGGGCATAGGGGTGATTAACAATGAGCAGTTCTTC.